The T cell receptor (beta chain) under discussion was sequenced for a study of blood T cell repertoires in COVID-19. The wider study: Specimens from acute and convalescent COVID-19 originated in the United States, Italy and Spain.

Which cohort a participant joined came from the clinical history participants gave. Either two negative PCRs, clearance, or symptom resolution qualified Cohort 3 donors as recovered. Assay: immunoSEQ multiplex PCR; the TCRdb copy retains only in-frame clones and omits some. The table lists a few hundred thousand clones, about 85% of them singletons. With 7 bases clipped from V and 4 bases from J, the junction kept 5 bases outside the gene matches. The germline CDR1 and CDR2 sequences are MRHNA and SNTAGT. The CDR3 loop spans 13 amino acids. Sequences were obtained from PBMCs or T cells enriched from blood (not recorded which). V is TRBV6-4 and J is TRBJ2-5; TRBD1 matches at 8 bases. The clonotype comes from a woman in her 30s who had recovered from COVID-19. The CDR3 nucleotides are TGTGCCAGCACCTCACAGGGGGGAGAGACCCAGTACTTC. Translating it yields CASTSQGGETQYF.